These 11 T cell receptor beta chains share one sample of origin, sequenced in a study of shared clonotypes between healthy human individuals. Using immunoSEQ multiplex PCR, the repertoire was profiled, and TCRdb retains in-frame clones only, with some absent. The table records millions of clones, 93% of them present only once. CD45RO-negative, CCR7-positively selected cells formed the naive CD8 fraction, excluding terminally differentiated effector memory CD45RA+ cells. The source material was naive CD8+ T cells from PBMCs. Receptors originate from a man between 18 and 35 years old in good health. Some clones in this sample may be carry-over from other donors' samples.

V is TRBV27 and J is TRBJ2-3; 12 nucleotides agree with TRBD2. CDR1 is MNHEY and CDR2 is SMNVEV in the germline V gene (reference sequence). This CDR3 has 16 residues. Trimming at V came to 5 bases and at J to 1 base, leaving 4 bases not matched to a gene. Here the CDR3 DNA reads TGTGCCAGCAGTCACCGACTAGCGGGAGGCACAGATACGCAGTATTTT. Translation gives CASSHRLAGGTDTQYF.

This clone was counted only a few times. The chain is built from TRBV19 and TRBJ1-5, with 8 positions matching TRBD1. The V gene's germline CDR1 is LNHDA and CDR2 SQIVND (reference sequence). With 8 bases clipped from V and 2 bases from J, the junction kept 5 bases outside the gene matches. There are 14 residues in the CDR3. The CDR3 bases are TGTGCCAGTGACCAGGGGGCCGGCAATCAGCCCCAGCATTTT. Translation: CASDQGAGNQPQHF.

CDR3 region: CASSLSWSGYEQYF. CDR3 sequence (DNA): TGTGCCAGCAGTTTATCGTGGAGCGGCTACGAGCAGTACTTC. This chain connects TRBV27 to TRBJ2-7; D is possibly TRBD2 (5 bases). The germline V and J ends were trimmed by 0 bases and 3 bases, with 9 bases remaining between them. CDR1 is MNHEY and CDR2 is SMNVEV in the germline V gene (reference sequence). The CDR3 loop spans 14 amino acids.

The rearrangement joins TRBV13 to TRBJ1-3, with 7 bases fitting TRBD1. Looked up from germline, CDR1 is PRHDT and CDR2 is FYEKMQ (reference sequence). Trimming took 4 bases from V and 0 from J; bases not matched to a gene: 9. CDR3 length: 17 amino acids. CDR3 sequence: CASSSPSGTVSGNTIYF. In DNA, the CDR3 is TGTGCCAGCAGCTCCCCTAGTGGGACAGTCTCTGGAAACACCATATATTTT.

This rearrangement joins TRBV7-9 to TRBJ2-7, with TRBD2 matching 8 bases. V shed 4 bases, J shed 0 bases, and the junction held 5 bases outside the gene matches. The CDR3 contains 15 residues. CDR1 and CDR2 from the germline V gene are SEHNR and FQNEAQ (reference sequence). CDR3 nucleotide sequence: TGTGCCAGCAGCTCGGGGGGGAGCAGCTCCTACGAGCAGTACTTC. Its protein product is CASSSGGSSSYEQYF.

CDR3 nucleotide sequence: TGTGCCATCAGTGATCCGCTGACCGGGGAGCTGTTTTTT. Translating it yields CAISDPLTGELFF. The chain links TRBV10-3 to TRBJ2-2, with D uncertain. V shed 3 bases and J shed 5 bases, with 7 bases lying between them. This CDR3 contains 13 residues. The V gene's germline CDR1 is ENHRY and CDR2 SYGVKD.

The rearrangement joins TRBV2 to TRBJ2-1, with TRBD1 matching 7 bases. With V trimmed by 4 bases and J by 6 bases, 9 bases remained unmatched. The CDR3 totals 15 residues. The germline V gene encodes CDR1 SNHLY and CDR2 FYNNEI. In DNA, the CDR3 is TGTGCCAGCAGTGGGGGACAGTTTCGGGGCAATGAGCAGTTCTTC. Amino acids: CASSGGQFRGNEQFF.

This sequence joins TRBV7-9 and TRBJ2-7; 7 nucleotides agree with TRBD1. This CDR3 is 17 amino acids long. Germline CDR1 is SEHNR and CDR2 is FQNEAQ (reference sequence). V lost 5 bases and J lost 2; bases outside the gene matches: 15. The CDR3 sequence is CASSPGVPGQDPYEQYF. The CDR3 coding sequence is TGTGCCAGCAGCCCCGGGGTCCCCGGACAGGACCCCTACGAGCAGTACTTC.

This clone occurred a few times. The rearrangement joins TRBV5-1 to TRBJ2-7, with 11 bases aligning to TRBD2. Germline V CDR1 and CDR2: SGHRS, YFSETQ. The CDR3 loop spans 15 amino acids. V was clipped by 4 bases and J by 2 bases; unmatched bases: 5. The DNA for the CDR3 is TGCGCCAGCAGCCTGGAGACTAGCGGGACCTACGAGCAGTACTTC. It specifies CASSLETSGTYEQYF.

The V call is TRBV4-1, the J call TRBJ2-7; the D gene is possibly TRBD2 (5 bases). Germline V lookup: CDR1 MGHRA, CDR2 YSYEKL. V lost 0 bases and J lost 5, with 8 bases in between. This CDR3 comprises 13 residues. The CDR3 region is CASSQERADEQYF. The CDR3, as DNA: TGCGCCAGCAGCCAAGAGCGAGCGGACGAGCAGTACTTC.

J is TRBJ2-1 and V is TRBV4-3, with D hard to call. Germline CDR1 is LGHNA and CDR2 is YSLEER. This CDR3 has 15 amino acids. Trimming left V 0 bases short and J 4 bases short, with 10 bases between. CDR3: CASSQDWGYYNEQFF. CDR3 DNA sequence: TGCGCCAGCAGCCAAGATTGGGGTTATTACAATGAGCAGTTCTTC.